The clone carrying this T cell receptor (beta chain) came up many times. Sequencing ends 3 residues short of the CDR3 end; the germline J gene provides the rest. Libraries were prepared by immunoSEQ multiplex PCR; TCRdb keeps only in-frame clonotypes and omits some of them. The sample gives fewer than 75,000 clones, none seen only once, and the top ten clones hold 1.5% to 2%. These data belong to a study of T cell clonality in common variable immunodeficiency. This CDR3 region has 15 residues. V was pared by 7 bases and J by 7 bases, with 10 bases of the junction left unmatched. Germline CDR1 and CDR2: SGHTA and FQGNSA.

The sequence was collected from a person aged 18 to 70 in good health. This chain links TRBV7-2 with TRBJ2-2; 9 bases fit TRBD2. The source material was peripheral blood mononuclear cells. The CDR3 DNA, read in part, is TGTGCCAGCATTGGGGGACTAGCCCCAGACGGGGAG. This encodes CASIGGLAPDGE. The complete CDR3 protein is CASIGGLAPDGELFF.